Here is one T cell receptor beta chain with its context. Its antigen has not been determined. No clone much larger than this one lies a single base away; base qualities are absent. CDR1 and CDR2 were assigned from the germline V gene as SGHTA and FQGNSA. The CDR3 runs 13 residues from the cysteine to the phenylalanine. Only the CDR3 region is kept as DNA, spanning 39 bases read in frame from base 1. V and J lose 5 bases and 4 bases, and a span of 11 bases separates them. The entry originates in a study of T-cell reconstitution after alpha-beta-depleted transplantation in children (dated by TCRdb to 2015 to 2016). For context, the study as a whole: Using TCR repertoire profiling, the study quantitatively followed how T-cell immune reconstitution unfolded in children after TCRalphabeta/CD19-depleted allogeneic hematopoietic cell transplantation.

Libraries were made using PCR. Reads for this sample came from an Illumina HiSeq 2500. To normalize quantification of the TCRbeta repertoire, the TCR libraries were built with molecular barcoding that relied on unique molecular identifiers. In TCRdb, the public reads were trimmed at Q25 with fastp and aligned with MiXCR, with productive beta chains retained. For every CDR3 protein sequence, its rows merge into one entry that carries the most common genes and DNA. The sample has about 420,000 distinct CDR3 sequences on record, under 20% of them singletons. Under 30% of the sample is held by the ten biggest clonotypes. In the paper's terms, the treatment or condition label means: allogeneic hematopoietic cell transplantation with graft depleted of TCRalphabeta T cells and CD19 B cells. The children who served as transplant recipients had been given grafts of TCRalphabeta/CD19-depleted allogeneic hematopoietic cells.

Study-level results and caveats: Over subsequent months, a decline in hyperexpanded clone frequencies was noted, and after one year, T-cell counts and TCRbeta diversity were mostly ascribed to newly produced T cells. The high TCRbeta diversity at day 60 in some patients was ascribed to recipient T cells and intrathymic progenitors that had survived conditioning. The apparently early alphabetaT-cell count recovery about two months after transplant was reportedly dependent on only several hundred rapidly expanded clones derived from non-depleted graft cells.

The sequence was collected from a boy less than two years old who had a stem cell transplant for Wiskott-Aldrich syndrome, so the T cells may come from the graft donor. The sample in question was PBMCs, mostly from graft donor cells, obtained 360 days after TCRalphabeta/CD19-depleted stem cell transplant. The chain links TRBV7-2 with TRBJ1-2; TRBD1 could be the D gene, as 6 bases match. The CDR3 reads CASSPRGVYGYTF. At the DNA level, the sequence is TGTGCCAGCAGCCCTAGGGGGGTCTATGGCTACACCTTC.